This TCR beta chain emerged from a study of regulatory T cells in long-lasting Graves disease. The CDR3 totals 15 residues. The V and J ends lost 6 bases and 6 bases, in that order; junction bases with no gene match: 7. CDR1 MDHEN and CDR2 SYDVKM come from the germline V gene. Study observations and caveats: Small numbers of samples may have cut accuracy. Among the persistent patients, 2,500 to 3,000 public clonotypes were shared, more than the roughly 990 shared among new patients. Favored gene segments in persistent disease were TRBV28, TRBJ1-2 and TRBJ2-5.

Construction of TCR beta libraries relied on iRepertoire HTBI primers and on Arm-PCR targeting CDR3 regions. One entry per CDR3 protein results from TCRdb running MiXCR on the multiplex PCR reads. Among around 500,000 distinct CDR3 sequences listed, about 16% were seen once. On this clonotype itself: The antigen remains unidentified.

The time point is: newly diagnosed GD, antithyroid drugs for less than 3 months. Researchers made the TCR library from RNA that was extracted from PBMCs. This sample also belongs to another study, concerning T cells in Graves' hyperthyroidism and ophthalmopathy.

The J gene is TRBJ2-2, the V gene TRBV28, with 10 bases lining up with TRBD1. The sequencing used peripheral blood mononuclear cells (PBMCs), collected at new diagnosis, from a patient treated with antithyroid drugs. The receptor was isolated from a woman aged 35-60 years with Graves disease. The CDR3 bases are TGTGCCAGCAGCTGGACAGGGGGGGGTCCCGGGGAGCTGTTTTTT. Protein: CASSWTGGGPGELFF.